Listed here are 19 T cell receptor beta chains from one sample, sequenced in a study of T cells in Graves' hyperthyroidism and ophthalmopathy. Amplified TCR beta CDR3 regions derived from RNA transcripts. The TCR CDR3 was amplified in a first-round RT-PCR using the HTBI primer set. TCRdb called the multiplex PCR reads again in MiXCR, with one record for every CDR3 protein. Counted here are roughly 700,000 distinct CDR3 sequences, 14% occurring once; the ten biggest clones make up approximately 10%. Sequencing used blood. The receptors were sampled from a woman aged 18-35 years with Graves' hyperthyroidism.

The V gene is TRBV4-3, the J gene TRBJ1-4; TRBD1 aligns across 8 bases. Germline CDR1 reads LGHNA; CDR2 reads YSLEER. V shed 3 bases, J shed 7 bases, and the junction held 7 bases outside the gene matches. CDR3 length: 15 amino acids. The DNA of the CDR3 is TGCGCCAGCAGCCACGAGACAGGGGAAGTTGAAAAACTGTTTTTT. This translates into CASSHETGEVEKLFF.

This clonotype was observed at least ten times. The CDR3 nucleotides are TGTGCCAGCAGTCCCGGCCCTCGCACAGATACGCAGTATTTT. Translated, it gives CASSPGPRTDTQYF. V usage is TRBV12-3 or TRBV12-4 and J usage is TRBJ2-3; D is ambiguous. V was cut by 5 bases and J by 1 base, with 10 bases left in between. The CDR3 is 14 residues long.

This clonotype was picked up a small number of times. The chain links TRBV9 to TRBJ1-6; D is unresolved. The CDR3 loop spans 17 amino acids. V was cut by 3 bases and J by 6 bases, with 19 bases left in between. In germline, CDR1 is SGDLS, CDR2 YYNGEE. CDR3 region: CASSEGGSPRSNSPLHF. The DNA for the CDR3 is TGTGCCAGCAGCGAGGGAGGATCCCCCCGGAGTAATTCACCCCTCCACTTT.

In this sample, this clonotype turned up many times. V is TRBV30 and J is TRBJ1-2, with a possible D match to TRBD1 (5 bases). V was shortened by 1 base and J by 3 bases, with 12 bases between the two germline ends. This CDR3 has 14 amino acids. From germline, CDR1 is GTSNPN and CDR2 SVGIG (reference sequence). The CDR3 is CAWSEGTDYYGYTF. The CDR3 DNA follows: TGTGCCTGGAGTGAGGGGACGGACTACTATGGCTACACCTTC.

The sample holds a few counts of this clonotype. The chain combines TRBV27 with TRBJ1-5; no clear D. The CDR3 consists of 15 residues. From germline, CDR1 is MNHEY and CDR2 SMNVEV (reference sequence). Deletions cut 4 bases from V and 3 bases from J, with 13 bases between. This CDR3 is CASSWREPLNQPQHF. The DNA of the CDR3 is TGTGCCAGCAGTTGGCGGGAACCTCTCAATCAGCCCCAGCATTTT.

This clonotype was recorded a few times. This rearrangement joins TRBV7-3 to TRBJ2-7; TRBD2 matches at 15 bases. Germline V lookup: CDR1 SGHTA, CDR2 FQGTGA. V lost 5 bases to trimming and J lost 7 bases; unmatched junction nucleotides: 15. This CDR3 is built from 18 residues. CDR3 bases: TGTGCCAGCAGCCTCGAGGTCGCCGGGACTAGCGGGAGGAAGGAGCAGTACTTC. It yields the protein CASSLEVAGTSGRKEQYF.

The chain uses TRBV19 and TRBJ2-5; no definite D call. The germline V gene has CDR1 LNHDA and CDR2 SQIVND (reference sequence). Trimming removed 5 bases at V and 0 bases at J, with 7 bases between. The CDR3 is 13 residues long. The CDR3, as DNA: TGTGCCAGTAGTGTGACGGACCAAGAGACCCAGTACTTC. It yields the protein CASSVTDQETQYF.

The chain combines TRBV4-1 with TRBJ2-3, with D possibly being TRBD1 (6 bases). The germline CDR1 and CDR2 sequences are MGHRA and YSYEKL. V dropped 2 bases and J dropped 1 base, with 22 bases sitting between them. This CDR3 has 19 residues. CDR3 bases: TGCGCCAGCAGCCAAATTCCTGGGGGCGGGCAGGGGCGCACAGATACGCAGTATTTT. Residues: CASSQIPGGGQGRTDTQYF.

This clonotype was counted ten times or more. This chain joins TRBV6-5 and TRBJ2-5; D ambiguous. CDR1 MNHEY and CDR2 SVGAGI come from the germline V gene. With 2 bases removed from V and 4 bases from J, the gap between germline ends came to 5 bases. There are 12 residues in the CDR3. The CDR3 reads CASSYEGETQYF. CDR3 coding DNA: TGTGCCAGCAGTTACGAAGGAGAGACCCAGTACTTC.

This clonotype was counted many times. V gene TRBV28 combines with J gene TRBJ1-2; TRBD1 might be the D (5 bases). Between the trimmed V and J ends, which lost 6 bases and 3 bases, there was a span of 11 bases. Germline loops: CDR1 MDHEN, CDR2 SYDVKM. This CDR3 is 13 amino acids long. The CDR3 DNA is TGTGCCAGCAGACGCAGGGATTACTATGGCTACACCTTC. Translation: CASRRRDYYGYTF.

This clonotype was observed many times. In DNA, the CDR3 is TGTGCCAGCAGTTTAGACAGATATAGCAATCAGCCCCAGCATTTT. It translates to CASSLDRYSNQPQHF. The genes are TRBV27 and TRBJ1-5; weak D call: TRBD1 (5 bases). The CDR3 has 15 residues. V was shortened by 2 bases and J by 0 bases, with 8 bases between the two germline ends. From germline, CDR1 is MNHEY and CDR2 SMNVEV (reference sequence).

This chain uses TRBV4-1 with TRBJ1-2; D is ambiguous. Germline CDR1 reads MGHRA; CDR2 reads YSYEKL. This CDR3 comprises 13 residues. V was trimmed by 4 bases and J by 8 bases, leaving 14 bases between them. The CDR3 sequence is CASSLVFGRGYTF. DNA of the CDR3: TGCGCCAGCAGCCTTGTCTTTGGGAGGGGCTACACCTTC.

This clonotype was seen only a few times. The chain uses TRBV10-1 and TRBJ1-1; tentative D call: TRBD1 (6 bases). CDR3 length: 13 residues. V was shortened by 3 bases and J by 5 bases, with 10 bases between the two germline ends. The germline V gene has CDR1 WNHNN and CDR2 SYGVQD (reference sequence). The CDR3, as DNA: TGCGCCAGCAGTGAAAGGGGGACGACTGAAGCTTTCTTT. Translated: CASSERGTTEAFF.

This clonotype was recorded many times. The V call is TRBV14, the J call TRBJ2-3; D call uncertain. The CDR3 loop spans 14 amino acids. The germline V gene has CDR1 SGHDN and CDR2 FVKESK. The V end was cut by 1 base, the J end by 2 bases, with 7 bases between. The CDR3 region has the DNA TGTGCCAGCAGCCAAGGTGTCTACACAGATACGCAGTATTTT. Protein product: CASSQGVYTDTQYF.

This chain uses TRBV6-5 with TRBJ2-7; 12 bases are shared with TRBD2. J lost 6 bases, V lost 2 bases, and 5 bases had no gene match. CDR1 MNHEY and CDR2 SVGAGI come from the germline V gene. The CDR3 spans 15 residues. CDR3: CASSYQTSGRGEQYF. CDR3 nucleotide sequence: TGTGCCAGCAGTTACCAGACTAGCGGGAGAGGCGAGCAGTACTTC.

This clonotype has only one observation. This may arise from a read error, as a much more abundant clone is one base away. The chain uses TRBV28 and TRBJ2-7; TRBD1 matches at 7 bases. Germline-derived CDR1 and CDR2 are MDHEN and SYDVKM. The CDR3 consists of 17 residues. CDR3 nucleotides: TGTGTCAGCAGAAAAGGTCCCCCAACAGGGGTAACCTACGAGCAGTACTTC. Protein: CVSRKGPPTGVTYEQYF.

This clonotype was observed a handful of times. V gene TRBV2 combines with J gene TRBJ2-3; D remains ambiguous. Trimming removed 3 bases at V and 0 bases at J, with 13 bases between. CDR3 length: 16 amino acids. Germline lookup yields CDR1 SNHLY and CDR2 FYNNEI. The CDR3 loop is CASSDEVETSTDTQYF. The CDR3 DNA follows: TGTGCCAGCAGTGATGAGGTGGAAACTAGCACAGATACGCAGTATTTT.

This clonotype has a count of ten or more. The rearrangement links TRBV2 to TRBJ2-7; 10 nucleotides align to TRBD2. Losses at the gene ends were 7 bases for V and 2 bases for J; bases not matched to a gene: 5. This CDR3 has 14 residues. Germline values: CDR1 SNHLY, CDR2 FYNNEI. Here the CDR3 DNA reads TGTGCCAGCATCGAGCGGGAGGGCCCCTACGAGCAGTACTTC. Translation gives CASIEREGPYEQYF.

Many counts were recorded for this clonotype. This chain joins TRBV7-2 and TRBJ2-3, with D hard to call. Germline V CDR1 and CDR2: SGHTA, FQGNSA. This CDR3 is 15 amino acids long. V was trimmed by 4 bases and J by 0 bases, leaving 11 bases between them. CDR3 amino acids: CASSWAAPSTDTQYF. CDR3 sequence (DNA): TGTGCCAGCAGCTGGGCGGCTCCTAGCACAGATACGCAGTATTTT. Full variable domain (remainder filled in from reference TRBV7-2 and TRBJ2-3): GAGVSQSPSNKVTEKGKDVELRCDPISGHTALYWYRQSLGQGLEFLIYFQGNSAPDKSGLPSDRFSAERTGGSVSTLTIQRTQQEDSAVYLCASSWAAPSTDTQYFGPGTRLTVL.